These 23 T cell receptor beta chains share one sample of origin, sequenced in a study of metastatic and nonmetastatic thyroid tumors. Patients had received no treatment of any kind before thyroid surgery. With MiXCR, TCRdb reprocessed the PCR reads. The sample consists of thousands of clones, around 30% of them appearing once. Sequenced: adjacent normal tissue. Receptor source: a female donor with papillary thyroid cancer or a benign thyroid nodule (not recorded which). Some clones in this sample may be carry-over from other donors' samples.

Comment on this clone: This CDR3 is also generated by other DNA sequences in the sample. The chain is built from TRBV30 and TRBJ1-6; D unclear. The CDR3 is 13 amino acids. Germline CDR1 reads GTSNPN; CDR2 reads SVGIG (reference sequence). Deletions cut 0 bases from V and 7 bases from J, with 7 bases between. In DNA, the CDR3 is TGTGCCTGGAGTGTTAGGTCGAATTCACCCCTCCACTTT. Encoded protein: CAWSVRSNSPLHF.

The chain combines TRBV5-1 with TRBJ2-3; no clear D. Trimming took off 0 bases at V and 4 bases at J, with 6 bases between the two ends. CDR3 length: 13 amino acids. Germline V CDR1 and CDR2: SGHRS, YFSETQ. The CDR3 region is CASSLDDADTQYF. The CDR3 nucleotides read TGCGCCAGCAGCTTGGACGATGCAGATACGCAGTATTTT.

In its sample, this clone was seen a few times. V gene TRBV6-2 or TRBV6-3 combines with J gene TRBJ1-2, with D possibly TRBD1 on 6 matching bases. In germline, CDR1 is MNHEY, CDR2 SVGEGT. Trimming removed 2 bases from V and 3 bases from J, with 7 bases in between. This CDR3 region has 13 residues. This CDR3 reads CASSYPGDYGYTF. The CDR3, as DNA: TGTGCCAGCAGTTACCCAGGGGACTATGGCTACACCTTC.

The J gene is TRBJ2-2, the V gene TRBV30; D is possibly TRBD2 (6 bases). CDR3 size: 14 residues. In germline, CDR1 is GTSNPN, CDR2 SVGIG (reference sequence). With 3 bases removed from V and 3 bases from J, the gap between germline ends came to 11 bases. Here the CDR3 reads CAWRRAGHTGELFF. CDR3 coding DNA: TGTGCCTGGAGACGCGCGGGACACACCGGGGAGCTGTTTTTT.

V usage is TRBV5-4 and J usage is TRBJ2-3, with TRBD1 matching over 7 bases. This CDR3 comprises 17 residues. Germline V gene data show CDR1 as SGHNT and CDR2 as YYREEE (reference sequence). The V segment lost 0 bases and the J segment 1 base; nucleotides outside the gene matches: 8. The CDR3 DNA follows: TGTGCCAGCAGCTTGGGAGGGGGCTTTGTGGGCACAGATACGCAGTATTTT. Translation: CASSLGGGFVGTDTQYF.

V is TRBV6-6 and J is TRBJ2-1; D is unresolved. CDR3 size: 12 residues. Trimming took 0 bases from V and 5 from J, leaving 2 bases between them. Germline V gives CDR1 MNHNY, CDR2 SVGAGI (reference sequence). DNA for the CDR3: TGTGCCAGCAGTTACTCGGACAATGAGCAGTTCTTC. Amino acid sequence: CASSYSDNEQFF.

Sample share makes this clone medium-sized. The chain employs TRBV7-6 and TRBJ2-3; TRBD2 matches 10 bases. This CDR3 has 14 residues. CDR1 and CDR2 from the germline V gene are SGHVS and FNYEAQ. With 7 bases clipped from V and 3 bases from J, the junction kept 4 bases outside the gene matches. The CDR3 spells CASTLAGVTDTQYF. In nucleotides, the CDR3 is TGTGCCAGCACCCTAGCGGGAGTGACAGATACGCAGTATTTT. Filled out from reference TRBV7-6 and TRBJ2-3, the complete variable domain reads GAGVSQSPRYKVTKRGQDVALRCDPISGHVSLYWYRQALGQGPEFLTYFNYEAQQDKSGLPNDRFSAERPEGSISTLTIQRTEQRDSAMYRCASTLAGVTDTQYFGPGTRLTVL.

The V and J genes are TRBV20-1 and TRBJ1-6; 7 bases agree with TRBD1. The trim removed 5 bases at V and 9 bases at J, leaving 13 bases unmatched. Germline CDR1 is DFQATT and CDR2 is SNEGSKA (reference sequence). The CDR3 sequence is 15 residues long. CDR3: CSASVQGSRASPLHF. The DNA of the CDR3 is TGCAGTGCTTCAGTACAGGGGTCGCGGGCTTCACCCCTCCACTTT.

The chain recombines TRBV20-1 with TRBJ2-1, with unresolved D. The germline V and J ends were trimmed by 0 bases and 1 base, with 7 bases remaining between them. Germline CDR1 is DFQATT and CDR2 is SNEGSKA (reference sequence). CDR3 length: 14 amino acids. CDR3 nucleotides: TGCAGTGCTAGAGATTTCCTGTCCTACAATGAGCAGTTCTTC. It encodes CSARDFLSYNEQFF.

This rearrangement joins TRBV5-1 to TRBJ2-5; unclear D gene. The last part of the DNA fits TRBJ2-1 better; the J call may be wrong. Per the germline V gene, CDR1 is SGHRS and CDR2 is YFSETQ. The CDR3 is made up of 13 amino acids. The DNA of the CDR3 is TGCGCCAGCAGCTTGGGTACACACAATGAGCAGTTCTTC. It is translated as CASSLGTHNEQFF.

The rearrangement links TRBV13 to TRBJ2-1; TRBD1 matches 8 bases. The length of the CDR3 is 11 residues. The J segment lost 16 bases and the V segment lost 3 bases, leaving 5 bases of the junction unmatched. Germline assignment: CDR1 PRHDT and CDR2 FYEKMQ (reference sequence). CDR3 sequence: CASSLGQGAFF. The CDR3 DNA reads TGTGCCAGCAGCTTGGGGCAGGGGGCATTCTTC.

The rearrangement joins TRBV28 to TRBJ1-5, with unresolved D. Trimming shortened V by 5 bases and J by 1 base, and 6 bases separated the two germline ends. Germline V gives CDR1 MDHEN, CDR2 SYDVKM. CDR3 length equals 13 residues. The chain's CDR3 is CASSRQSNQPQHF. CDR3 bases: TGTGCCAGCAGTAGGCAAAGCAATCAGCCCCAGCATTTT.

The chain is built from TRBV20-1 and TRBJ1-1; D possibly corresponds to TRBD1 (6 bases). V lost 6 bases, J lost 5 bases, and 19 bases lay in between. Germline assignment: CDR1 DFQATT and CDR2 SNEGSKA (reference sequence). The CDR3 is made up of 14 amino acids. The CDR3 DNA reads TGCAGTGCCCTAACGGGACAAACTCTTACTGAAGCTTTCTTT. This codes for CSALTGQTLTEAFF.

This chain joins TRBV11-3 and TRBJ2-7; 11 nucleotides align to TRBD2. The CDR3 sequence is 16 residues long. Looked up from germline, CDR1 is SGHNT and CDR2 is YENEEA. V was pared by 1 base and J by 7 bases, with 9 bases of the junction left unmatched. Here the CDR3 reads CASSLGRGTSGLEQYF. In DNA form, the CDR3 reads TGTGCCAGCAGCTTAGGGAGAGGGACTAGCGGACTGGAGCAGTACTTC.

This clone was counted a few times. The rearrangement links TRBV12-3 or TRBV12-4 to TRBJ1-1; D might be TRBD1 (5 bases). Trimming shortened V by 6 bases and J by 7 bases, and 9 bases separated the two germline ends. The CDR3 is 11 residues long. CDR3 nucleotide sequence: TGTGCCAGCAGCCAGGGAATTGAAGCTTTCTTT. Its translation: CASSQGIEAFF.

Worth noting for this clone: Its ends do not fully match the called genes, so a read error is possible. The V and J genes are TRBV11-2 and TRBJ2-7, with D hard to call. The CDR3 consists of 14 residues. The germline V gene has CDR1 SGHAT and CDR2 FQNNGV. The DNA for the CDR3 is TGTGCCAGCGGCTTAGGGTCGTCCGCTTACGAGCAGTACTTC. Protein: CASGLGSSAYEQYF.

By share, this clone counts as large. V gene TRBV6-2 or TRBV6-3 combines with J gene TRBJ1-6, with D perhaps matching TRBD1 (5 bases). Germline V gene data show CDR1 as MNHEY and CDR2 as SVGEGT. CDR3 length: 16 amino acids. V lost 3 bases, J lost 10 bases, and 19 bases lay in between. CDR3 residues: CASSYRQFQGVSPLHF. The CDR3, as DNA: TGTGCCAGCAGTTATCGCCAATTCCAGGGCGTCTCACCCCTCCACTTT.

The chain links TRBV9 to TRBJ1-1; D perhaps matches TRBD1 (5 bases). Deletions cut 4 bases from V and 4 bases from J, with 20 bases between. This CDR3 is 16 amino acids long. Per the germline V gene, CDR1 is SGDLS and CDR2 is YYNGEE. The CDR3 loop is CASSPQSGLEGTEAFF. CDR3 bases: TGTGCCAGCAGCCCACAATCAGGGTTGGAGGGCACTGAAGCTTTCTTT. The complete variable domain, with remaining parts taken from reference TRBV9 and TRBJ1-1, reads DSGVTQTPKHLITATGQRVTLRCSPRSGDLSVYWYQQSLDQGLQFLIQYYNGEERAKGNILERFSAQQFPDLHSELNLSSLELGDSALYFCASSPQSGLEGTEAFFGQGTRLTVV.

This clone ranks as medium-sized. The genes are TRBV29-1 and TRBJ1-2; D is perhaps TRBD1 (5 bases). The germline V gene encodes CDR1 SQVTM and CDR2 ANQGSEA. The CDR3 runs 14 residues. The ends were cut back, 4 bases at V and 4 bases at J, with 16 bases in the middle. The CDR3 sequence is CSVAGPGRAYGYTF. In nucleotides, the CDR3 is TGCAGCGTTGCGGGACCAGGGAGGGCCTATGGCTACACCTTC.

By sample share, this clone is medium-sized. The chain couples TRBV20-1 to TRBJ2-1, with TRBD2 identical over 7 bases. There are 14 residues in the CDR3. V was clipped by 5 bases and J by 6 bases; unmatched bases: 10. Germline V lookup: CDR1 DFQATT, CDR2 SNEGSKA (reference sequence). The CDR3 region is CSASWTSLGNEQFF. CDR3 sequence (DNA): TGCAGTGCTTCCTGGACTAGTTTGGGCAATGAGCAGTTCTTC.

Comment on this clone: The germline gene is not matched at one end of the junction; a read error may be the cause. This chain joins TRBV24-1 and TRBJ2-7; no clear D gene. From germline, CDR1 is KGHDR and CDR2 SFDVKD. The CDR3 is made up of 13 amino acids. The CDR3 protein is CATSPWYLYEQYF. The CDR3 DNA follows: TGCGCCACCAGCCCATGGTATCTCTACGAGCAGTACTTC.

This clone was seen more than once but under ten times. The V call is TRBV24-1, the J call TRBJ2-7; tentative D call: TRBD2 (5 bases). Trimming removed 3 bases from V and 1 base from J, with 6 bases in between. Looked up from germline, CDR1 is KGHDR and CDR2 is SFDVKD. The CDR3 length is 13 residues. The CDR3 sequence: CATSDTGSYEQYF. For the CDR3, the DNA is TGTGCCACCAGTGATACGGGGTCCTACGAGCAGTACTTC.

The chain joins TRBV5-1 to TRBJ2-3; 13 bases map to TRBD2. J gave up 2 bases and V 4 bases, and 4 bases lay outside the gene matches. The CDR3 sequence is 16 residues long. Germline V gives CDR1 SGHRS, CDR2 YFSETQ. CDR3 DNA: TGCGCCAGCAGCCCCACTAGCGGGGGGGCCACAGATACGCAGTATTTT. It codes for CASSPTSGGATDTQYF.